This T cell receptor beta chain stems from a study of T cell responses to AZD1222 COVID-19 vaccine (dated by TCRdb to about 2021). Regarding the research as a whole: TCR sequencing was performed for roughly 250 trial participants, of whom approximately 200 were given two doses of AZD1222 and around 25 were given two doses of MenACWY control vaccine. Trial participants were enrolled by age into subgroups of 18-55, 56-69 and 70-plus years, and around 150, 28 and 57 TCR-sequenced participants, respectively, were included in these subgroups.

The time point label for this specimen denotes: baseline before first vaccination. This specimen's treatment or condition label, interpreted: meningococcal conjugate vaccine given as trial control. Vaccinee samples were obtained from the UK trials COV001 and COV002, which included a single-blind randomized controlled phase 2/3 trial of AZD1222 (ChAdOx1 nCoV-19) in healthy adults. Trial participant PBMC samples were collected at day 0 and day 28 after the second dose for TCRbeta chain sequencing. V is cut back by 1 base and J by 6 bases, with 2 bases in the junction unmatched. From the germline V gene (reference sequence), CDR1 is MNHEY and CDR2 is SMNVEV. The CDR3 runs 13 amino acids, cysteine and phenylalanine included. Solely the CDR3 DNA is kept, with 39 bases framed from the first base. The CDR3 regions of human TCRbeta chains were subjected to immunosequencing. As for how the authors treated the data: TCRs in the repertoires were compared against a reference library of SARS-CoV-2-specific TCRs that had been generated with the MIRA antigen-specificity platform. Breadth was defined as the fraction of unique TCRs that were SARS-CoV-2-associated. Depth was defined as the fraction of total T cells that were SARS-CoV-2-associated. Using the MIRA data, each spike-specific TCR was assigned both to the spike region to which the TCR was reactive and to a CD4 or CD8 class. Log10-transformed breadth and depth values were compared by one-way ANOVA with Sidak's multiple comparisons tests. This is the immuneACCESS table as TCRdb keeps it, with only in-frame sequences that have V and J called. A part of the clones is gone; compared with another copy, unresolved V genes explain less than half, and the rest is unexplained. That table is the source of V, J and clone size, and D and trimming were worked out from the DNA. The sample table holds 150,000 to 180,000 clones, of which around 85% were seen once. About 5.1% of the sample is held by the ten biggest clonotypes.

What the research found in general, with its limitations: Spike-specific TCR breadth and depth rose significantly after two AZD1222 doses compared with day 0 and with MenACWY recipients. Reportedly, close to half of the unique spike-specific TCRs recognized epitopes lying outside the regions that are mutated in the B.1.351 and B.1.1.7 variants. Participants were mostly white British and included more females than males, and it was suggested by the authors that clonal diversity may have been underestimated. The vaccine-associated CD4 TCRs covered the entire spike protein, and the dominant responses fell in regions 160-218 and 743-854. In the small 56-69-year group, the increase in depth fell short of significance, most likely because of low power. Because no samples from the day 14 peak response were available, repertoires could be characterized only after the peak T cell response. Conclusions about previously exposed vaccinees are limited because only a handful of AZD1222 recipients were SARS-CoV-2 seropositive at baseline.

In the case of this clone: Its recognized antigen is unknown. Qualities for individual bases were not recorded, and no much larger clone is one base off.

Here the chain combines TRBV27 and TRBJ2-7; 8 central bases correspond to TRBD2. Sequenced material: peripheral blood, taken on day 0 of MenACWY control vaccination. This TCR derives from an adult in good health. The sequenced DNA is TGTGCCAGCAGTTTATGGCTAGCGGGCGAGCAGTACTTC. Its coded protein is CASSLWLAGEQYF.